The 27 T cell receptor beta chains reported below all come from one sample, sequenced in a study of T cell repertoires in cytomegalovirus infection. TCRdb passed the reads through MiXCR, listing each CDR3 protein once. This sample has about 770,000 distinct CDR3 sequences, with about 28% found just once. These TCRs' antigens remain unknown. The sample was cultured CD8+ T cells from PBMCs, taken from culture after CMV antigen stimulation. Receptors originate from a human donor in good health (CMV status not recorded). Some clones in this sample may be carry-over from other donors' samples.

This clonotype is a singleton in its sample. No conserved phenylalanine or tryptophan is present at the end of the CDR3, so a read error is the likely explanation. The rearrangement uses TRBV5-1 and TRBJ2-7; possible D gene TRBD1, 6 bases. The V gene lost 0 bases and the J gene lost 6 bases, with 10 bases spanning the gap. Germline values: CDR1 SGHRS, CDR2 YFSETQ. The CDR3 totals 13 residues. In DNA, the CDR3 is TGCGCCAGCAGCTTGGAGGGGGTAACCGAGCAGTACATC. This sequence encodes CASSLEGVTEQYI.

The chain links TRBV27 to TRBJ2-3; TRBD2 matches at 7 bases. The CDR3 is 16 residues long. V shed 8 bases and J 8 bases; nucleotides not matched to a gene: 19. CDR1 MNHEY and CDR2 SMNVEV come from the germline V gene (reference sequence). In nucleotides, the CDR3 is TGTGCCAGCGATTTGTCGGCTAGCGGTTCATCGGGTACGCAGTATTTT. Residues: CASDLSASGSSGTQYF.

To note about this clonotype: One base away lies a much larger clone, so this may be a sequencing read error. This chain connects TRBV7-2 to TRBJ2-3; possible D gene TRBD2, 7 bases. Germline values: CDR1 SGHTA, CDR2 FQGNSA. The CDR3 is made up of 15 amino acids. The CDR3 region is CVSSIGGASTDTQYF. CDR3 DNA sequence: TGTGTCAGCAGCATAGGGGGGGCAAGCACAGATACGCAGTATTTT.

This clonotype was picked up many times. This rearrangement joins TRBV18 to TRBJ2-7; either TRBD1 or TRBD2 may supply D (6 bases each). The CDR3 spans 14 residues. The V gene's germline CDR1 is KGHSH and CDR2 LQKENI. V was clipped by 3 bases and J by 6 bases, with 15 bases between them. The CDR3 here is CASSPSPGASEQYV. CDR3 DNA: TGTGCCAGCTCACCCTCTCCGGGGGCGAGCGAGCAGTACGTC.

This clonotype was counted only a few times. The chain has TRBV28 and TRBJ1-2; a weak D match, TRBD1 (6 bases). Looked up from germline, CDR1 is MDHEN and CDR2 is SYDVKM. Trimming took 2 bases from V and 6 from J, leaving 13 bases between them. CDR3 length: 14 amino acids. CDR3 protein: CASSLAQGINGYTF. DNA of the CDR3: TGTGCCAGCAGTTTAGCCCAGGGGATAAATGGCTACACCTTC.

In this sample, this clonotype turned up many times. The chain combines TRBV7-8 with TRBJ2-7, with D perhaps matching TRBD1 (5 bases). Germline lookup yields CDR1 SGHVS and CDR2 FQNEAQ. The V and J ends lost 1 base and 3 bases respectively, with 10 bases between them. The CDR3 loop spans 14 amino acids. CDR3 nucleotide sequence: TGTGCCAGCAGCTTAGACGACAGCCACTACGAGCAGTACTTC. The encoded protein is CASSLDDSHYEQYF.

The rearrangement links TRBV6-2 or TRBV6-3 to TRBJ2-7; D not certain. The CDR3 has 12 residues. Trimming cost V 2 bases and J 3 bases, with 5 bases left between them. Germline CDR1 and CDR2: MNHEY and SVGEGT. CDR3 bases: TGTGCCAGCAGTTACACGGTCTACGAGCAGTACGTC. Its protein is CASSYTVYEQYV.

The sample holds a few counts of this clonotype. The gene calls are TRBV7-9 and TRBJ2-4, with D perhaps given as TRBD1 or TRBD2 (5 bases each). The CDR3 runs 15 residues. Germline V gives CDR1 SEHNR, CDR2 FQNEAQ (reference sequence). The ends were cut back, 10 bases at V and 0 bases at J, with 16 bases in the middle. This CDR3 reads CAILLPGLAKNIQYF. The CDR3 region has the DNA TGTGCCATCCTATTACCGGGGCTAGCCAAAAACATTCAGTACTTC.

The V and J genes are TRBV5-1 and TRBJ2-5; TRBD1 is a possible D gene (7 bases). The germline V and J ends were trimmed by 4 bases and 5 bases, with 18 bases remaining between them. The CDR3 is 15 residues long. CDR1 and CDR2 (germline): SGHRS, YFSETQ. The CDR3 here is CASSLRRTGGETQYF. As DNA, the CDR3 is TGCGCCAGCAGCCTCCGACGGACAGGAGGGGAGACCCAGTACTTC.

The CDR3: CAVRVTVVGEAFF. The CDR3, as DNA: TGTGCCGTCAGAGTAACAGTTGTCGGTGAAGCTTTCTTT. The chain uses TRBV27 and TRBJ1-1; the D is unclear. This CDR3 region has 13 residues. Per germline, CDR1 MNHEY and CDR2 SMNVEV (reference sequence). V was trimmed by 11 bases and J by 7 bases, leaving 20 bases between them.

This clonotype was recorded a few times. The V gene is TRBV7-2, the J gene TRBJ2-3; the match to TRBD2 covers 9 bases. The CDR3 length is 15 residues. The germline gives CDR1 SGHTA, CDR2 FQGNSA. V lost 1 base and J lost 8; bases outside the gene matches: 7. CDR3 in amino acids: CASSLVRGGGGTQYF. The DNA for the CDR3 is TGTGCCAGCAGCTTAGTGCGGGGGGGGGGAGGTACGCAGTATTTT.

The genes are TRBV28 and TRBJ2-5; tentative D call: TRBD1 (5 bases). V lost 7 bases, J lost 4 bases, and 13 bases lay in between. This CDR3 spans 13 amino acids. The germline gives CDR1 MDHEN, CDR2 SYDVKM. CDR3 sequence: CASTLGQGETQYF. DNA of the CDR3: TGTGCCAGCACCTTGGGCCAGGGAGAGACCCAGTACTTC.

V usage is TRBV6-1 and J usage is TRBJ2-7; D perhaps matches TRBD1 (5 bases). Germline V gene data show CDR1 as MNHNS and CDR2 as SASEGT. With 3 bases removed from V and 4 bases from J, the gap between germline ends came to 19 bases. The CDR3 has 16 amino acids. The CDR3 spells CASSDSFRQWGYEQYV. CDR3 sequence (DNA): TGTGCCAGCAGTGACTCTTTTAGACAGTGGGGATACGAGCAGTACGTC.

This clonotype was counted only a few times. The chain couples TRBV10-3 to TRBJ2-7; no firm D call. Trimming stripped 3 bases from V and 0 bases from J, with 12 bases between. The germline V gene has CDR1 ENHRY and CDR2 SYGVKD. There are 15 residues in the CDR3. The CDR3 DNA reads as TGTGCCATCAGTGAACAAGAAAGGAGCTCCTACGAGCAGTACTTC. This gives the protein CAISEQERSSYEQYF.

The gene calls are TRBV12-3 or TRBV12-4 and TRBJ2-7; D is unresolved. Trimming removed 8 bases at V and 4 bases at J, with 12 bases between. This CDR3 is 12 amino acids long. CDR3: CASGENVYEQYF. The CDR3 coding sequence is TGTGCCAGCGGGGAAAACGTGTACGAGCAGTACTTC.

In DNA, the CDR3 is TGTGCCAGCACCTCTCGGGGGGGGCCTGAAGCTTTCTTT. It yields the protein CASTSRGGPEAFF. This chain uses TRBV7-9 with TRBJ1-1; a weak D match, TRBD1 (6 bases). Trimming pared 7 bases from V and 6 bases from J, leaving 15 bases between. Per the germline V gene, CDR1 is SEHNR and CDR2 is FQNEAQ (reference sequence). The length of the CDR3 is 13 residues.

The CDR3 nucleotides read TGTGCCAGCAGCTTAAACCAGGGGGCTAATGAGCAGTTCTTC. It yields the protein CASSLNQGANEQFF. V is TRBV7-3 and J is TRBJ2-1; 8 bases match TRBD1. J was trimmed by 7 bases and V by 1 base; bases with no gene match: 3. Per the germline V gene, CDR1 is SGHTA and CDR2 is FQGTGA. There are 14 residues in the CDR3.

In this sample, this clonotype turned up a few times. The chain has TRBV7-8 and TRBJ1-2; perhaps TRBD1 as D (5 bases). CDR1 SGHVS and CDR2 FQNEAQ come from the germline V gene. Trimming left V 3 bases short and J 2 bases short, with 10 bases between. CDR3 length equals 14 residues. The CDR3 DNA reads TGTGCCAGCAGCTTTCGGGGGGGGAACTATGGCTACACCTTC. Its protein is CASSFRGGNYGYTF.

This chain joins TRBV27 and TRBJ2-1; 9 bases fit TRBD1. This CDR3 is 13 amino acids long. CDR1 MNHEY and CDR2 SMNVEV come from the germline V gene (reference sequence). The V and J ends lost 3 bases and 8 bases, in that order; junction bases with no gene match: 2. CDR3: CASSLGQGHEQFF. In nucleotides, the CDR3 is TGTGCCAGCAGTTTGGGACAGGGCCATGAGCAGTTCTTC.

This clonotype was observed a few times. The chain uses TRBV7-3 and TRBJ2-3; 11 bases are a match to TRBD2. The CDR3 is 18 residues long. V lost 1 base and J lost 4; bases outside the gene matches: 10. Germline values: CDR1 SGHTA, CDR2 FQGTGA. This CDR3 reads CASSLMSLAGGGADTQYF. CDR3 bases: TGTGCCAGCAGCTTAATGTCCCTAGCGGGGGGTGGAGCAGATACGCAGTATTTT.

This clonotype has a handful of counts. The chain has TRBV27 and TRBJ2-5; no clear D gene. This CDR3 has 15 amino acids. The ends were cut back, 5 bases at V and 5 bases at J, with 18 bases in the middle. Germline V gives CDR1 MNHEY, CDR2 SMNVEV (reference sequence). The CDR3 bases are TGTGCCAGCAGTATTGCGACTGGGGTTGGTGAGACCCAGTACTTC. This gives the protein CASSIATGVGETQYF.

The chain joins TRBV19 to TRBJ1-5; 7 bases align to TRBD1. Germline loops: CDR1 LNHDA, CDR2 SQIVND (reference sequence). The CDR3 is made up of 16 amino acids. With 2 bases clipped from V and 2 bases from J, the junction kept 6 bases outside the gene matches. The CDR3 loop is CASSIRQGGGNQPQHF. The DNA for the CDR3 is TGTGCCAGTAGTATAAGACAGGGTGGTGGCAATCAGCCCCAGCATTTT. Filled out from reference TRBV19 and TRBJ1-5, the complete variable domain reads DGGITQSPKYLFRKEGQNVTLSCEQNLNHDAMYWYRQDPGQGLRLIYYSQIVNDFQKGDIAEGYSVSREKKESFPLTVTSAQKNPTAFYLCASSIRQGGGNQPQHFGDGTRLSIL.

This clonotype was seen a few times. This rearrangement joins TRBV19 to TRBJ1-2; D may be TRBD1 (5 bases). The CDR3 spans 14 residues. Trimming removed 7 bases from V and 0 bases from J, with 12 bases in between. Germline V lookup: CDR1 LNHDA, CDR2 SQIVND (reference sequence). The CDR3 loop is CASTIPGSNYGYTF. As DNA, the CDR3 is TGTGCCAGTACCATCCCAGGGTCTAACTATGGCTACACCTTC.

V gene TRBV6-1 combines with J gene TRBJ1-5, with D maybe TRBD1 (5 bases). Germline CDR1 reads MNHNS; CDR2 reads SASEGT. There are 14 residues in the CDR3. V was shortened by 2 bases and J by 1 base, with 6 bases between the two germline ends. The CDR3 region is CASSEWGSNQPQHF. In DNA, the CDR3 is TGTGCCAGCAGTGAATGGGGGAGCAATCAGCCCCAGCATTTT.

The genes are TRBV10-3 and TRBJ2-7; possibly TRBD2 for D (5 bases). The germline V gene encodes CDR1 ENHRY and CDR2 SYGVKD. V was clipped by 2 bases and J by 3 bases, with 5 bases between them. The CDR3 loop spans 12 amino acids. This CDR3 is CAISEDYYEQYV. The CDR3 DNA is TGTGCCATCAGTGAGGACTACTACGAGCAGTACGTC.

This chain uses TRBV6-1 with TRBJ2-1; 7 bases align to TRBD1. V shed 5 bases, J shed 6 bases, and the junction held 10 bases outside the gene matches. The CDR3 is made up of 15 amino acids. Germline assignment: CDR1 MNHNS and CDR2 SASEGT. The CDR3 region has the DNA TGTGCCAGCAGTACCGGGACAGTGGGGCCCAATGAGCAGTTCTTC. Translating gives CASSTGTVGPNEQFF.

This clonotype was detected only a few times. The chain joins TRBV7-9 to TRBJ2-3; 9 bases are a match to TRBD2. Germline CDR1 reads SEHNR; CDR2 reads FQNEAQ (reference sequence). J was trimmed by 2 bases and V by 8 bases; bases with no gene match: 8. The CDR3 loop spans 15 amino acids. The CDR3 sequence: CASPRLAEPTDTQYF. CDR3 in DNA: TGTGCCAGCCCCCGACTAGCGGAGCCCACAGATACGCAGTATTTT. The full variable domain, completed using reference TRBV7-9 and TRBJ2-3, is DTGVSQNPRHKITKRGQNVTFRCDPISEHNRLYWYRQTLGQGPEFLTYFQNEAQLEKSRLLSDRFSAERPKGSFSTLEIQRTEQGDSAMYLCASPRLAEPTDTQYFGPGTRLTVL.